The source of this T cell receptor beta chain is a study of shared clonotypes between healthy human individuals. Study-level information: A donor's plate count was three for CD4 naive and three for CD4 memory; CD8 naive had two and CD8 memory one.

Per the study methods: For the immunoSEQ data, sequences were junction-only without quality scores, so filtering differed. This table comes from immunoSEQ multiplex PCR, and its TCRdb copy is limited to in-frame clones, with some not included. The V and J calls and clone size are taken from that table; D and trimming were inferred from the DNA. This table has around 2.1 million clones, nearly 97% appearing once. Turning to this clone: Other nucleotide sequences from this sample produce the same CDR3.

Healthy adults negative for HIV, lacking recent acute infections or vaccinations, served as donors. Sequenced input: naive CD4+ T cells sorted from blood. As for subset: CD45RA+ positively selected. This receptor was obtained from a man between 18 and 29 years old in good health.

The CDR3 DNA reads TGTGCCAGCAGTGTGACAGGGACCTCCTACGAGCAGTACTTC. This gives the protein CASSVTGTSYEQYF. The chain employs TRBV6-1 and TRBJ2-7; 7 bases align to TRBD1. Germline V gene sequence: CDR1 MNHNS, CDR2 SASEGT. The CDR3 is made up of 14 amino acids. V gave up 4 bases and J gave up 0 bases; unmatched junction bases: 3.